The T cell receptor (beta chain) described here comes from a study of T-cell reconstitution after alpha-beta-depleted transplantation in children. CDR3 length: 15 amino acids. Germline CDR1 and CDR2: SNHLY and FYNNEI. V was shortened by 1 base and J by 1 base, with 9 bases between the two germline ends. Unique molecular identifiers were incorporated into the prepared TCRbeta library. TCRdb reanalysed the PCR reads using MiXCR and keeps one entry per CDR3 protein. The sample shows around 370,000 distinct CDR3 sequences, around 15% of them seen only once. This clonotype was detected a few times. The receptor's source is a male patient aged 2 to 10 who had a stem cell transplant for acute lymphoblastic leukemia, so the T cells may come from the graft donor. The V call is TRBV2, the J call TRBJ2-3; the D is unclear. The material sequenced was PBMCs, mostly from graft donor cells, taken 360 days after TCRalphabeta/CD19-depleted stem cell transplant. The CDR3 region is CASSEGTPRTDTQYF. Written as DNA, the CDR3 is TGTGCCAGCAGTGAAGGGACCCCACGCACAGATACGCAGTATTTT.